The present T cell receptor beta chain was sequenced within a study of regulatory T cells in long-lasting Graves disease. The sample holds many counts of this clonotype. The antigen remains unidentified. V shed 5 bases and J shed 6 bases, with 10 bases lying between them. The CDR3 consists of 12 residues. Germline CDR1 LNHDA, CDR2 SQIVND (reference sequence). Relying on iRepertoire HTBI primers and Arm-PCR of CDR3 regions, the team built TCR beta libraries. MiXCR, applied by TCRdb to the multiplex PCR reads, yields one record per CDR3 protein. The sample has more than 450,000 distinct CDR3 sequences; 15% to 20% are singletons. Study-wide results and limits: Whereas about 870 public clonotypes were shared by new patients, persistent patients shared more, at about 2,500. Accuracy may have been reduced by the small sample size. Under persistent disease, TRBV28, TRBJ1-2 and TRBJ2-5 were used preferentially.

Time point indicated: newly diagnosed GD, antithyroid drugs for less than 3 months. After RNA was extracted from PBMCs, the TCR library was made from it. The same data also contributed to another study, on T cells in Graves' hyperthyroidism and ophthalmopathy. That study adds: In simple terms, a model built on 13 V-J features told ophthalmopathy apart from stable hyperthyroidism.

This sequence originates from a man aged 35-49 years with Graves disease. Sequenced material: peripheral blood mononuclear cells (PBMCs), taken at new diagnosis, from a patient treated with antithyroid drugs. V usage is TRBV19 and J usage is TRBJ1-1; D is unclear. CDR3 sequence: CASSHQRPEAFF. CDR3 sequence (DNA): TGTGCCAGTAGTCATCAGCGGCCTGAAGCTTTCTTT.